This note documents a single T cell receptor beta chain sequence. The sample originates from a study of control samples from healthy donors and cancer patients. Some clones are missing from TCRdb's copy, which holds only in-frame ones; the method was immunoSEQ multiplex PCR. Of some 130,000 clones in the sample, roughly 94% were seen once. This CDR3 is built from 13 residues. The germline CDR1 and CDR2 sequences are LGHDT and YNNKEL (reference sequence). Deletions cut 1 base from V and 10 bases from J, with 13 bases between. The V gene is TRBV3-1 (or the pseudogene TRBV3-2), the J gene TRBJ1-1; D unclear. This clonotype originated in a man aged 25 to 40 in good health. Material: blood. The CDR3 bases are TGTGCCAGCAGCCAAGCCGGAAGGTTAGGAGCTTTCTTT. Residues: CASSQAGRLGAFF.